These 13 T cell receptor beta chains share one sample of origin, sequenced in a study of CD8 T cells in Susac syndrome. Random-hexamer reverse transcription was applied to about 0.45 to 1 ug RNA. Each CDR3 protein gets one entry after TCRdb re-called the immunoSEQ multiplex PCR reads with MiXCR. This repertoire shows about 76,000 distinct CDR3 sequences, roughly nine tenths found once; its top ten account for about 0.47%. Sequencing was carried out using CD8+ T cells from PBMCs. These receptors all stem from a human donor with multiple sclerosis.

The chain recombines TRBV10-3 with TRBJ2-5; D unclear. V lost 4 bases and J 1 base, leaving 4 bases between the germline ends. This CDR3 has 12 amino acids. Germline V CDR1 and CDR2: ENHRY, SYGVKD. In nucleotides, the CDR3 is TGTGCCATCAGTGGCCCCCAAGAGACCCAGTACTTC. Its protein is CAISGPQETQYF.

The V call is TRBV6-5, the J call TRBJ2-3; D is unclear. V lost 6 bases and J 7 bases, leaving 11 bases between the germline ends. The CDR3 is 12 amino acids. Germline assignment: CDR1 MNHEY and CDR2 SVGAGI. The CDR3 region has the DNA TGTGCCAGCAGCCCGAAAGGGAATACGCAGTATTTT. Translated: CASSPKGNTQYF.

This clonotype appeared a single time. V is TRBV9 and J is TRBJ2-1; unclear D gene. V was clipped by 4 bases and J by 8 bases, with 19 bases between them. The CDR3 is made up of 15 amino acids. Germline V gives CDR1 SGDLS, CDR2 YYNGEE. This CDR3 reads CASSPADPPWDEQFF. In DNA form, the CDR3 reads TGTGCCAGCAGCCCCGCAGACCCTCCCTGGGATGAGCAGTTCTTC. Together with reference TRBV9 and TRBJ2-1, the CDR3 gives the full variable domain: DSGVTQTPKHLITATGQRVTLRCSPRSGDLSVYWYQQSLDQGLQFLIQYYNGEERAKGNILERFSAQQFPDLHSELNLSSLELGDSALYFCASSPADPPWDEQFFGPGTRLTVL.

CDR3 sequence reads: CASSQDPGVNTEAFF. The CDR3 DNA sequence: TGTGCCAGCAGCCAAGACCCTGGAGTGAACACTGAAGCTTTCTTT. V usage is TRBV3-1 and J usage is TRBJ1-1; D call uncertain. Germline CDR1 and CDR2: LGHDT and YNNKEL (reference sequence). Trimming took off 0 bases at V and 0 bases at J, with 8 bases between the two ends. This CDR3 comprises 15 residues.

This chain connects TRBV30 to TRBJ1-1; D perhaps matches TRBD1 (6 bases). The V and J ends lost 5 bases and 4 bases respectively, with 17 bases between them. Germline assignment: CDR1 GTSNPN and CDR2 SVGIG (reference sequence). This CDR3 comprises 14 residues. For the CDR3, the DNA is TGTGCCTGGGTTGATACGGGACACCTCACTGAAGCTTTCTTT. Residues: CAWVDTGHLTEAFF.

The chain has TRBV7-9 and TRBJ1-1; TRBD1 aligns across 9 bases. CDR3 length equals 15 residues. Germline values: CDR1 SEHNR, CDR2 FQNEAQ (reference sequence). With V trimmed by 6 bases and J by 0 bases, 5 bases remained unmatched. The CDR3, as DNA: TGTGCCAGCAGTTTGACAGGGGGGATGAACACTGAAGCTTTCTTT. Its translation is CASSLTGGMNTEAFF.

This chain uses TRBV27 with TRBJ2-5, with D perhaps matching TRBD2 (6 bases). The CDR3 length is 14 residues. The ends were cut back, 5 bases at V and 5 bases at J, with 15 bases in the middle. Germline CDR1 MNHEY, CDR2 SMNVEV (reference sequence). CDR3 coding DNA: TGTGCCAGCAGTCCTGAGCGGGTATCGGAGACCCAGTACTTC. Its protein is CASSPERVSETQYF.

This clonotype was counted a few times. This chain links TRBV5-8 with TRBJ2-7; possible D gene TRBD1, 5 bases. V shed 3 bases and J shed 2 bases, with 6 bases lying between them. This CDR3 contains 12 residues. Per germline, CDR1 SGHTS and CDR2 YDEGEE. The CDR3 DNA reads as TGTGCCAGCAGCTCGGACACCTACGAGCAGTACTTC. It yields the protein CASSSDTYEQYF.

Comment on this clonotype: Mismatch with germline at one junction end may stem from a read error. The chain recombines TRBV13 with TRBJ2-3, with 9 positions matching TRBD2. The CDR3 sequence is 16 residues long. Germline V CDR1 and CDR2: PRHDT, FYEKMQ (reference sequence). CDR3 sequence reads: CASSLGIAGVGDTQYF. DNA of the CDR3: TGTGCCAGCAGCCTAGGAATAGCGGGGGTTGGCGATACGCAGTATTTT.

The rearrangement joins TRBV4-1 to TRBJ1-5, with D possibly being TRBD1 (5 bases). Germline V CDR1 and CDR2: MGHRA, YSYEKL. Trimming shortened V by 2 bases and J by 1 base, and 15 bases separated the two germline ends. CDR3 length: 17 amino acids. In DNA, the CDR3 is TGCGCCAGCAGCCAACCGTCCGGGGCCAGGAGCAATCAGCCCCAGCATTTT. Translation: CASSQPSGARSNQPQHF.

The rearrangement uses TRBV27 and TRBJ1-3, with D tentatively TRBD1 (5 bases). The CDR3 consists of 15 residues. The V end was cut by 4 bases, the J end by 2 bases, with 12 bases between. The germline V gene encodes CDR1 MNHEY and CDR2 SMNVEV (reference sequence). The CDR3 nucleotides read TGTGCCAGCAGTTCCCTAAACAGGCCTGGAAACACCATATATTTT. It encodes CASSSLNRPGNTIYF.

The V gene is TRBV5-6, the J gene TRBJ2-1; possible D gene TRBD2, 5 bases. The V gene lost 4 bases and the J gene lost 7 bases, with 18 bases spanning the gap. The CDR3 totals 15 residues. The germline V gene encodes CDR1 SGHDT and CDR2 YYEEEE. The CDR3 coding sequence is TGTGCCAGCAGCCGAGTACGGTCAAGAGGGAATGAGCAGTTCTTC. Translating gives CASSRVRSRGNEQFF.

CDR3 bases: TGTGCCAGCTCACCTACCGGGCCTAGCGGGAGGAAGTACAATGAGCAGTTCTTC. Translation: CASSPTGPSGRKYNEQFF. V gene TRBV18 combines with J gene TRBJ2-1; 11 bases fit TRBD2. This CDR3 region has 18 residues. V gave up 3 bases and J gave up 4 bases; unmatched junction bases: 11. Germline CDR1 KGHSH, CDR2 LQKENI.